Listed below are T cell receptor beta chains from one sample, sequenced in a study of T cells in Graves' hyperthyroidism and ophthalmopathy. TCRdb processed the multiplex PCR reads anew with MiXCR; each CDR3 protein has one entry. The sample lists approximately 400,000 distinct CDR3 sequences, about a sixth occurring once. Specimen: blood. The receptors stem from a woman under 30 with Graves' hyperthyroidism that later progressed to Graves' ophthalmopathy. Each CDR3 is given with its conserved first and last residue. A D gene is named only where the DNA matches it firmly. Expanded clones get a size class; other rows say once, few or many, or leave the size out.

many	TRBJ1-3	NA	TRBV20-1	TGCAGTGCTAGAGACCAAGGTTTGAGCTCTGGAAACACCATATATTTT	CSARDQGLSSGNTIYF
few	TRBJ1-5	NA	TRBV27	TGTGCCAGCAGTTTGAAGGGGACTCAGCCCCAGCATTTT	CASSLKGTQPQHF
few	TRBJ2-2	TRBD1	TRBV7-9	TGTGCCAGCAGCTTAGATCGACAGGGCAGCACCGGGGAGCTGTTTTTT	CASSLDRQGSTGELFF
few	TRBJ2-3	TRBD2	TRBV10-3	TGTGCCATCAGTGAGTTAGCGGGAAGCACAGATACGCAGTATTTT	CAISELAGSTDTQYF
NA	TRBJ2-1	TRBD2	TRBV7-9	TGTGCCAGCAGCCCGGCCGGGACTAGCGCCTACAATGAGCAGTTCTTC	CASSPAGTSAYNEQFF
many	TRBJ2-7	TRBD1	TRBV7-2	TGTGCCAGCAGCCAACGGACAGGGGACGAGCAGTACTTC	CASSQRTGDEQYF
NA	TRBJ1-3	TRBD1	TRBV4-2	TGTGCCAGCAGCCAAGATGGGGACAGGGGTCTTGGAAACACCATATATTTT	CASSQDGDRGLGNTIYF
many	TRBJ2-7	NA	TRBV6-5	TGTGCCAGCAGTTACCCACGTGGGGAACAGTACTCCTACGAGCAGTACTTC	CASSYPRGEQYSYEQYF
few	TRBJ1-3	NA	TRBV10-3	TGTGCCATCAGTGAGTTGAGTGGAAACACCATATATTTT	CAISELSGNTIYF
many	TRBJ2-5	NA	TRBV24-1	TGTGCCACCAGTGATAACGAGGGACCGTACCAAGAGACCCAGTACTTC	CATSDNEGPYQETQYF
few	TRBJ1-6	NA	TRBV5-6	TGTGCCAGCAGCTTCATAGGGGGTGTGGGTTCACCCCTCCACTTT	CASSFIGGVGSPLHF
few	TRBJ2-7	NA	TRBV29-1	TGCAGCGTTGAAGATCTTGGGTGGCAGGGTAACGAGCAGTACTTC	CSVEDLGWQGNEQYF
many	TRBJ1-6	TRBD1	TRBV28	TGTGCCAGCAACAGGGGGCTGCAGTCACCCCTCCACTTT	CASNRGLQSPLHF
many	TRBJ1-1	NA	TRBV14	TGTGCCAGCGCCATGGGGGGGGGCACTGAAGCTTTCTTT	CASAMGGGTEAFF
few	TRBJ2-5	TRBD1	TRBV7-8	TGTGCCAGCAGCTTCCGGACAGGGCTGTGGGAGACCCAGTACTTC	CASSFRTGLWETQYF
NA	TRBJ2-7	NA	TRBV4-2	TGTGCCAGCAGCCAAACAGGGACCCCCTCCTACGGGCAGTACTTC	CASSQTGTPSYGQYF
many	TRBJ2-1	TRBD2	TRBV20-1	TGCAGTGCTAGAACTAGCGGGAGAGACAATGAGCAGTTCTTC	CSARTSGRDNEQFF
NA	TRBJ2-7	NA	TRBV29-1	TGCAGCGTTGAATTGGCAGGTGCTACATTTCCCTACGAGCAGTACTTC	CSVELAGATFPYEQYF
many	TRBJ2-3	NA	TRBV2	TGTGCCAGCAACCCGACACTCGCAAGCACAGATACGCAGTATTTT	CASNPTLASTDTQYF
NA	TRBJ2-1	TRBD2	TRBV28	TGTGCCAGCAGTCGACTAGCGGAAATCTCCTACAATGAGCAGTTCTTC	CASSRLAEISYNEQFF
many	TRBJ2-5	NA	TRBV28	TGTGCCAGCAGTTTATCTAGCAATCAGTTAACCCAGTACTTC	CASSLSSNQLTQYF
many	TRBJ2-5	TRBD1	TRBV6-1	TGTGCCAGCAGTACAGGGGACAGGCGGTTCCAAGAGACCCAGTACTTC	CASSTGDRRFQETQYF
many	TRBJ2-3	NA	TRBV6-1	TGTGCCAGCAGTAACAGGGTAGGGACAGATACGCAGTATTTT	CASSNRVGTDTQYF
many	TRBJ2-7	NA	TRBV7-9	TGTGCCAGCAGCTTATCATACTACGAGCAGTACTTC	CASSLSYYEQYF
many	TRBJ1-5	TRBD1	TRBV28	TGTGCCAGTGGACCTGGGACAGGGACTTATAGCAATCAGCCCCAGCATTTT	CASGPGTGTYSNQPQHF
NA	TRBJ2-2	NA	TRBV6-4	TGTGCCAGCAGTGCCAGGGAGAACACCGGGGAGCTGTTTTTT	CASSARENTGELFF
many	TRBJ1-3	NA	TRBV12-3/TRBV12-4	TGTGCCAGCAGTTTACCTTCAGGGGTGTATGGAAACACCATATATTTT	CASSLPSGVYGNTIYF
many	TRBJ2-5	NA	TRBV7-2	TGTGCCAGCAGCTCAAGGGGGGGCGGTCAAGAGACCCAGTACTTC	CASSSRGGGQETQYF
many	TRBJ1-1	NA	TRBV11-2	TGTGCCAGCAGCTACAGGTTCATGAACACTGAAGCTTTCTTT	CASSYRFMNTEAFF
many	TRBJ2-7	TRBD2	TRBV11-2	TGTGCCAGCAGCTCCTGGGATAGGGAGGGTGTTCGGGAGCAGTACTTC	CASSSWDREGVREQYF
many	TRBJ2-5	TRBD1	TRBV10-3	TGTGCCATCAGTGAGCGACAGGGTTCGGAGACCCAGTACTTC	CAISERQGSETQYF
few	TRBJ2-7	NA	TRBV11-3	TGTGCCAGCAGCTTAGGACCGAACAGCGAGCAGTACTTC	CASSLGPNSEQYF
many	TRBJ1-1	NA	TRBV28	TGTGCCAGCAGTTTCCCACAGAAACTACTCATGAACACTGAAGCTTTCTTT	CASSFPQKLLMNTEAFF
many	TRBJ2-7	TRBD1	TRBV2	TGTGCCAGCAACCGACCGGGACAGGGGGGCTACGAGCAGTACTTC	CASNRPGQGGYEQYF
many	TRBJ2-1	TRBD2	TRBV12-3/TRBV12-4	TGTGCCAGCAGTTTAGGGCTAGCGGGGGCCAATGAGCAGTTCTTC	CASSLGLAGANEQFF
few	TRBJ2-3	NA	TRBV7-9	TGTGCCAGCAGCTTAGGGGCTGGTGATACGCAGTATTTT	CASSLGAGDTQYF
NA	TRBJ2-4	NA	TRBV29-1	TGCAGCGTTGTGGAGGGGGGCCTAGCCAAAAACATTCAGTACTTC	CSVVEGGLAKNIQYF
few	TRBJ2-7	TRBD2	TRBV27	TGTGCCAGCAGTTTTTCCGCGGGAGAATCCGAGCAGTACTTC	CASSFSAGESEQYF
NA	TRBJ2-1	TRBD1	TRBV6-1	TGTGCCAGCACGTGGCCAGGGGGCGCAGTCAATGAGCAGTTCTTC	CASTWPGGAVNEQFF
many	TRBJ1-1	NA	TRBV20-1	TGCAGTGCTAAGAGGGGAGCGGAAAACACTGAAGCTTTCTTT	CSAKRGAENTEAFF
NA	TRBJ1-1	NA	TRBV28	TGTGCCAGCCTCCTCCGATCGAACACTGAAGCTTTCTTT	CASLLRSNTEAFF
many	TRBJ1-3	TRBD1	TRBV29-1	TGCAGCGTGGGGACAGGGGCCACTGGAAACACCATATATTTT	CSVGTGATGNTIYF
few	TRBJ2-7	TRBD2	TRBV29-1	TGCAGCGTTGCACCACGACTAGCGGCTAATCACGAGCAGTACTTC	CSVAPRLAANHEQYF
NA	TRBJ2-7	NA	TRBV30	TGTGCCTGGATAAGGGGCGGCTACGAGCAGTACTTC	CAWIRGGYEQYF
many	TRBJ2-7	TRBD2	TRBV27	TGTGCCAGCGGTTTAGCGGGAGCGTCCGAGCAGTACTTC	CASGLAGASEQYF
NA	TRBJ2-7	TRBD2	TRBV20-1	TGCAGTGCTAGAGGGCCGGTAGCGGGAATGGTCCCCACTTACGGGCAGTACTTC	CSARGPVAGMVPTYGQYF
NA	TRBJ1-2	NA	TRBV7-9	TGTGCCAGCAGCTTAGCGGGGGTCCGCTATGGCTACACCTTC	CASSLAGVRYGYTF
few	TRBJ2-3	NA	TRBV28	TGTGCCAGCGCGCTTAATAGGCAGTATTTT	CASALNRQYF
many	TRBJ2-2	NA	TRBV4-3	TGCGCCAGCAGCCAAGGTGACAGGCGCACCGGGGAGCTGTTTTTT	CASSQGDRRTGELFF
many	TRBJ2-5	NA	TRBV11-2	TGTGCCAGCAGCTTATTTGCTAGCGCGGATTTTGGGGAGACCCAGTACTTC	CASSLFASADFGETQYF
many	TRBJ2-1	NA	TRBV12-3/TRBV12-4	TGTGCCAGCGGGACTATGGGGGCCAGTGAGCAGTTCTTC	CASGTMGASEQFF
NA	TRBJ1-4	NA	TRBV6-5	TGTGCCAGCAGTTACAGGCCGCCCGGGCCCGCGGGAAACTATGAAAAACTGTTTTTT	CASSYRPPGPAGNYEKLFF
many	TRBJ2-7	NA	TRBV28	TGTGCCAGCAGTTTATTAGGGACCTACGAGCAGTACTTC	CASSLLGTYEQYF
few	TRBJ2-7	NA	TRBV6-1	TGTGCCAGCAGGGTTTCGTACGAGCAGTACTTC	CASRVSYEQYF